This TCR beta chain came from a study of T cells in Graves' hyperthyroidism and ophthalmopathy. Study background: Peripheral blood was taken when the disease was first diagnosed, before any treatment began.

This clonotype has a count of ten or more. CDR3 length: 13 amino acids. With 6 bases removed from V and 3 bases from J, the gap between germline ends came to 11 bases. Thyroid ultrasound, orbital computed tomography, clinical symptoms, and serum thyroxine and TRAb underpinned diagnoses. The PBMCs were taken from 10 ml of fresh peripheral blood. RNA transcripts gave rise to amplified TCR beta CDR3 regions. When the TCR CDR3 underwent first-round RT-PCR, the HTBI primer set was used. TCRdb itself ran the multiplex PCR reads through MiXCR, one entry per CDR3 protein. This table holds under 650,000 distinct CDR3 sequences, about 17% found once.

The chain carries TRBV12-3 or TRBV12-4 and TRBJ1-1; D is ambiguous. This receptor was taken from a woman aged 25 to 39 with Graves' hyperthyroidism. The sequenced sample was blood. This CDR3 reads CASSPRPYTEAFF. In nucleotides, the CDR3 is TGTGCCAGCAGCCCCCGCCCATACACTGAAGCTTTCTTT.